One sample yielded the 6 T cell receptor beta chains listed below, sequenced in a study of post-analysis software for immune sequencing data. These TCRs are of unknown antigen specificity. Prepared libraries of TCR beta cDNA carried unique molecular identifiers. MiXCR was run by TCRdb on the PCR reads, yielding one entry per CDR3 protein. The table shows 600,000 to 700,000 distinct CDR3 sequences, with more than 50% occurring only once. Study-wide results and caveats: A handful of TRBV segments were significantly more frequent in patients than in controls. TRBV5-6, TRBV5-1 and TRBV20-1 were among these segments.

The specimen sequenced was blood. The receptors were gathered from a girl aged 2 to 10 with multiple sclerosis.

This clonotype turned up a few times. This chain uses TRBV5-1 with TRBJ2-7; 9 bases align to TRBD1. The CDR3 runs 16 residues. Germline CDR1 reads SGHRS; CDR2 reads YFSETQ. J lost 3 bases, V lost 4 bases, and 11 bases had no gene match. The CDR3: CASSAGTGNLYYEQYF. As DNA, the CDR3 is TGCGCCAGCAGCGCCGGGACAGGGAACTTATACTACGAGCAGTACTTC.

This clonotype was observed a few times. This chain connects TRBV9 to TRBJ2-3; 9 bases are a match to TRBD2. The germline CDR1 and CDR2 sequences are SGDLS and YYNGEE. CDR3 length: 16 amino acids. J was trimmed by 7 bases and V by 2 bases; bases with no gene match: 11. As DNA, the CDR3 is TGTGCCAGCAGCGTGGGACTAGCCGCTGCACAGAATACGCAGTATTTT. Translated: CASSVGLAAAQNTQYF.

This chain uses TRBV20-1 with TRBJ1-3; D gene ambiguous. Germline V CDR1 and CDR2: DFQATT, SNEGSKA (reference sequence). V was shortened by 3 bases and J by 0 bases, with 6 bases between the two germline ends. The CDR3 is 13 residues long. In DNA, the CDR3 is TGCAGTGCTAGTCTCAGCTCTGGAAACACCATATATTTT. Amino acids: CSASLSSGNTIYF.

The chain employs TRBV27 and TRBJ1-5; maybe TRBD1 (6 bases). This CDR3 has 12 amino acids. With 6 bases removed from V and 11 bases from J, the gap between germline ends came to 14 bases. The V gene's germline CDR1 is MNHEY and CDR2 SMNVEV (reference sequence). The DNA of the CDR3 is TGTGCCAGCAGGAACAGGGTGGGGGCCCAGCATTTT. This translates into CASRNRVGAQHF.

This clonotype was recorded a few times. The chain uses TRBV29-1 and TRBJ2-3; perhaps D is TRBD1 or TRBD2 (6 bases each). The germline CDR1 and CDR2 sequences are SQVTM and ANQGSEA. CDR3 length equals 14 residues. V lost 4 bases, J lost 4 bases, and 15 bases lay in between. DNA for the CDR3: TGCAGCGTTGTAATAAGGGGGGACTCAGATACGCAGTATTTT. Encoded protein: CSVVIRGDSDTQYF.

The J gene is TRBJ1-1, the V gene TRBV15, with D possibly being TRBD1 (6 bases). Germline V CDR1 and CDR2: LNHNV, YYDKDF (reference sequence). The ends were cut back, 0 bases at V and 3 bases at J, with 17 bases in the middle. This CDR3 has 17 residues. Here the CDR3 DNA reads TGTGCCACCAGCAGAGATCGAGGGACACAGGGTGACACTGAAGCTTTCTTT. This encodes CATSRDRGTQGDTEAFF.